This TCR beta chain was observed in a study of blood T cell repertoires in COVID-19. Study overall: Whether acute or convalescent, the COVID-19 samples came from the United States, Italy and Spain. PBMCs, B-cell-depleted T cells, or T cells were the source of the cDNA or gDNA that made up the material.

J was trimmed by 3 bases and V by 3 bases; bases with no gene match: 10. This CDR3 spans 15 amino acids. From germline, CDR1 is DFQATT and CDR2 SNEGSKA (reference sequence). Per the original methods: Reference gene primer amplification in the assay estimated nucleated cell counts. The assay was immunoSEQ multiplex PCR, and TCRdb's table has in-frame clones only and misses some. V, J and clone size reflect that table, while D and trimming were determined from the DNA. The sample lists 100,000 to 150,000 clones, approximately 88% occurring once. The receptor was isolated from a young woman who had recovered from COVID-19. The chain combines TRBV20-1 with TRBJ1-2; 7 bases match TRBD1. Input material: peripheral blood. The CDR3 sequence is CSASRSGQGDYGYTF. DNA of the CDR3: TGCAGTGCTAGTCGTTCGGGGCAGGGGGACTATGGCTACACCTTC.